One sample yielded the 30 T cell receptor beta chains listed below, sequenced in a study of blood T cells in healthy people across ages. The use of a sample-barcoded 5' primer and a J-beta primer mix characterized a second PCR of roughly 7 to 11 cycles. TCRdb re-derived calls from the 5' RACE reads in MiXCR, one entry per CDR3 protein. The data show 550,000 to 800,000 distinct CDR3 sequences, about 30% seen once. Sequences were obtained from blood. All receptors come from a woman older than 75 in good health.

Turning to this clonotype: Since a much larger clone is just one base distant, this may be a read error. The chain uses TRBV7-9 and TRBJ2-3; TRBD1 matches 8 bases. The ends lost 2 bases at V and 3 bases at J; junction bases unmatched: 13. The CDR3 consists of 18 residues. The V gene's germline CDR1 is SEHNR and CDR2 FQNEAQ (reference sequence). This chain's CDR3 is CASSLYVSTGGRTDTQYF. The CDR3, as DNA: TGTGCCAGCAGCTTATACGTATCAACAGGGGGTAGGACAGATACGCAGTATTTT.

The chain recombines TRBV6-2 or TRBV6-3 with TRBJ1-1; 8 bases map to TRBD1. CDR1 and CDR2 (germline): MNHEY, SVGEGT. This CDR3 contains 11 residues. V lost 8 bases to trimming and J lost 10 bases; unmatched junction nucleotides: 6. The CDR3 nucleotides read TGTGCCAGCGGGCAGGGGGCTTCAGCTTTCTTT. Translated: CASGQGASAFF.

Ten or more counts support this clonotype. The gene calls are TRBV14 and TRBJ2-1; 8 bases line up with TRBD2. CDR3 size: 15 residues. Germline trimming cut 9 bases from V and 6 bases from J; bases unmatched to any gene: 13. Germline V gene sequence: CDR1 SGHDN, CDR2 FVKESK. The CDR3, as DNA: TGTGCCAGTTTCCCTGGGACTAGTCGGTTCAATGAGCAGTTCTTC. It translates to CASFPGTSRFNEQFF.

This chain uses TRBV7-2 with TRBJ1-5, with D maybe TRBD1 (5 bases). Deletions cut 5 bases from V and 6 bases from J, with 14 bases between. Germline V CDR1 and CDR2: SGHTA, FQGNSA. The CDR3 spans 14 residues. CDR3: CASSRAGPGQPQHF. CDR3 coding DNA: TGTGCCAGCAGCCGTGCGGGGCCGGGTCAGCCCCAGCATTTT.

The CDR3 region is CASSSGTGGFTEAFF. The CDR3 DNA follows: TGCGCCAGCAGCTCCGGGACAGGGGGTTTTACTGAAGCTTTCTTT. The rearrangement uses TRBV5-1 and TRBJ1-1, with 11 bases identical to TRBD1. CDR3 size: 15 residues. After removal of 3 bases from V and 5 bases from J, the junction contained 6 bases not matched to a gene. Germline-derived CDR1 and CDR2 are SGHRS and YFSETQ.

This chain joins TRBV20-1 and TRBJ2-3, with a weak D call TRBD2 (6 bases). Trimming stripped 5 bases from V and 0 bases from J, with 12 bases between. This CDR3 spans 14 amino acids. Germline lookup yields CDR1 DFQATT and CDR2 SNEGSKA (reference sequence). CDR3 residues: CSAAGLSSTDTQYF. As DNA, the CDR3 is TGCAGTGCTGCGGGACTCTCTAGCACAGATACGCAGTATTTT.

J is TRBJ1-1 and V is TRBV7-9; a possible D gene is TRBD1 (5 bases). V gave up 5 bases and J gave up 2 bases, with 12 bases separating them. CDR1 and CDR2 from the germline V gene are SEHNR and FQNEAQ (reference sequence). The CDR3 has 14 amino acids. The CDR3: CASSPRTTNTEAFF. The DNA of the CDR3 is TGTGCCAGCAGCCCCCGGACAACCAACACTGAAGCTTTCTTT. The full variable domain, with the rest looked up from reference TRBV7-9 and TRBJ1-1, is DTGVSQNPRHKITKRGQNVTFRCDPISEHNRLYWYRQTLGQGPEFLTYFQNEAQLEKSRLLSDRFSAERPKGSFSTLEIQRTEQGDSAMYLCASSPRTTNTEAFFGQGTRLTVV.

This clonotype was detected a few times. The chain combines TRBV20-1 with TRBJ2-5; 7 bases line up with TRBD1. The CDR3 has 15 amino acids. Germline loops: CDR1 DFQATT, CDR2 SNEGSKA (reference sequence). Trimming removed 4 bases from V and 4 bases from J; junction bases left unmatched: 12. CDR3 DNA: TGCAGTGCTAAGCTTTTGACAGGGATGGGAGAGACCCAGTACTTC. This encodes CSAKLLTGMGETQYF.

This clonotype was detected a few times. In DNA, the CDR3 is TGTGCCAGCAGCTCGCTCGCACAGGGCGCGCCCCAGCATTTT. Protein sequence: CASSSLAQGAPQHF. This rearrangement joins TRBV5-6 to TRBJ1-5, with D tentatively TRBD1 (6 bases). The germline V gene encodes CDR1 SGHDT and CDR2 YYEEEE. The V end lost 3 bases, the J end lost 9 bases, and 16 bases lay between the germline ends. The CDR3 consists of 14 residues.

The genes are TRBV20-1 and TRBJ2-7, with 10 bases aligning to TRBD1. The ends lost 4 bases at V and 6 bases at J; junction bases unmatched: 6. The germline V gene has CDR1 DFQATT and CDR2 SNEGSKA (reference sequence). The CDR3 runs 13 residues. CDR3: CSAKRQGAGEQYF. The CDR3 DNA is TGCAGTGCTAAGAGACAGGGGGCTGGCGAGCAGTACTTC.

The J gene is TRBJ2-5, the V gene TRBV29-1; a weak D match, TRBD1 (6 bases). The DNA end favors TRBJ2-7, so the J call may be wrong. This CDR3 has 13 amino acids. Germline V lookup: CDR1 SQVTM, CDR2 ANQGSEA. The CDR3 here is CSGANRVDYEQYF. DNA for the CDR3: TGCAGCGGGGCAAACAGGGTTGACTACGAGCAGTACTTC.

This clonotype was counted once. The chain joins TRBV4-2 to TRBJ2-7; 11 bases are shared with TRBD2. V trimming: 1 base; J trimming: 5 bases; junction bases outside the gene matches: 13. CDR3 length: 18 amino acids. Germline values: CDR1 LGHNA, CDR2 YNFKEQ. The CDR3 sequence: CASSQALAGGHRIHEQYF. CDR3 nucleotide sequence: TGTGCCAGCAGCCAAGCCTTAGCGGGAGGGCATCGTATCCACGAGCAGTACTTC.

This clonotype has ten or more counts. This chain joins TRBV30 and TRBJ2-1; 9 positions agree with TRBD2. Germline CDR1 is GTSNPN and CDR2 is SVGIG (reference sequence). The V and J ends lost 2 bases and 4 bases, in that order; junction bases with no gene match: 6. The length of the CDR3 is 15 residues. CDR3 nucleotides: TGTGCCTGGAGTAGGCTAGCGGGGATATACAATGAGCAGTTCTTC. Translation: CAWSRLAGIYNEQFF.

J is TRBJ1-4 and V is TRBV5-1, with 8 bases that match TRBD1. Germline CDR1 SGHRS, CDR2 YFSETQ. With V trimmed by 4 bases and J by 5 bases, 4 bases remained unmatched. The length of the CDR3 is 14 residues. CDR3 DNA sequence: TGCGCCAGCAGCGGGACAGGACGCAATGAAAAACTGTTTTTT. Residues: CASSGTGRNEKLFF.

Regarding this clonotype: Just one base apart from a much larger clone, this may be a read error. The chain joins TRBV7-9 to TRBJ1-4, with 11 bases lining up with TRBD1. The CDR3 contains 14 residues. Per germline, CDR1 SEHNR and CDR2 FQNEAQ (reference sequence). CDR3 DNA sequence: TGTGCCAGCAGCTGGGACAGGGGGAGTGAAAAACGGTTTTTT. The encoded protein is CASSWDRGSEKRFF.

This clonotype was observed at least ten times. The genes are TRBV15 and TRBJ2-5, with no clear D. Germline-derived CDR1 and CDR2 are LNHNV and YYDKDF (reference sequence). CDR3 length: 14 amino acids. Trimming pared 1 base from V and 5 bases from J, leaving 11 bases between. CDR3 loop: CATSRGNPGETQYF. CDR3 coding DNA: TGTGCCACCAGCAGAGGCAACCCCGGGGAGACCCAGTACTTC.

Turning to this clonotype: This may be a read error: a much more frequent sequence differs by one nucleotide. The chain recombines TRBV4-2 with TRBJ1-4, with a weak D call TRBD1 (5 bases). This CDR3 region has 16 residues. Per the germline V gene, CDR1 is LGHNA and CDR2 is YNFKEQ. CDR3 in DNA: TGTGCCAGCAGCCCCGGGACGGATGCAACTGATGAAAAACTGTTTTTT. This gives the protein CASSPGTDATDEKLFF.

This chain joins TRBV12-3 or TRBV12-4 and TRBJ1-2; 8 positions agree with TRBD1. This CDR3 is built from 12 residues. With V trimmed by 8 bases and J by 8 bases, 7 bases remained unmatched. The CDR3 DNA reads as TGTGCCAGCTCTTCAGGGGGCTTGGGCTACACCTTC. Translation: CASSSGGLGYTF.

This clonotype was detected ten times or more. The CDR3 DNA reads TGTGCCAGCAGCGCGATGGCCGCTAGACTAGCGGGGGTTGAAGCAACAGATACGCAGTATTTT. Protein: CASSAMAARLAGVEATDTQYF. This chain uses TRBV9 with TRBJ2-3; 12 bases map to TRBD2. Germline V gene lookup returns CDR1 SGDLS and CDR2 YYNGEE. The CDR3 loop spans 21 amino acids. J lost 3 bases, V lost 3 bases, and 20 bases had no gene match. Together with reference TRBV9 and TRBJ2-3, the CDR3 gives the full variable domain: DSGVTQTPKHLITATGQRVTLRCSPRSGDLSVYWYQQSLDQGLQFLIQYYNGEERAKGNILERFSAQQFPDLHSELNLSSLELGDSALYFCASSAMAARLAGVEATDTQYFGPGTRLTVL.

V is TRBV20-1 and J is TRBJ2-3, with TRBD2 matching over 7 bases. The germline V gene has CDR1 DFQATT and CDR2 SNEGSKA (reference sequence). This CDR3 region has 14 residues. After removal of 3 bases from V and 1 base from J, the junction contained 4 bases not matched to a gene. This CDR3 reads CSARGGLGTDTQYF. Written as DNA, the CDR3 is TGCAGTGCTAGGGGAGGACTAGGCACAGATACGCAGTATTTT.

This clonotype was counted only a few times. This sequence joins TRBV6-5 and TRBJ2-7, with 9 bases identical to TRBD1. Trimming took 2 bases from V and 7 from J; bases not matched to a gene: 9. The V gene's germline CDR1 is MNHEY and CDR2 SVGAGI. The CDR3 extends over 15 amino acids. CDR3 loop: CASSYTDRGLGEQYF. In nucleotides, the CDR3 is TGTGCCAGCAGTTACACGGACAGGGGTTTGGGGGAGCAGTACTTC.

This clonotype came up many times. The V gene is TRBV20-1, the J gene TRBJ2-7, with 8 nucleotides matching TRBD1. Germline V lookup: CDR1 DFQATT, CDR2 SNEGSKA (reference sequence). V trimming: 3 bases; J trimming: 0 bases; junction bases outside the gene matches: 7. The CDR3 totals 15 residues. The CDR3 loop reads CSASIRDRSSYEQYF. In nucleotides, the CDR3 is TGCAGTGCTAGTATACGGGACAGGAGCTCCTACGAGCAGTACTTC.

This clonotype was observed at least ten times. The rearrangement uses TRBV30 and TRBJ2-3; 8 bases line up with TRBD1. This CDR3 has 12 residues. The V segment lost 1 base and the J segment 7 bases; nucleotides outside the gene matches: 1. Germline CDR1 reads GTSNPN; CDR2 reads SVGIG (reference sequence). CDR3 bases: TGTGCCTGGAGTGCAGGGGGCAATACGCAGTATTTT. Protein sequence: CAWSAGGNTQYF.

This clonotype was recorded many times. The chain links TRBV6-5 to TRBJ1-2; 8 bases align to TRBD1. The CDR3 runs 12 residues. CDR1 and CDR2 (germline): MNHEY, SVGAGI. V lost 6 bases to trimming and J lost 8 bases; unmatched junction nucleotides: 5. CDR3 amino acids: CASREQGGGYTF. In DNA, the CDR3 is TGTGCCAGCAGGGAACAGGGGGGCGGCTACACCTTC.

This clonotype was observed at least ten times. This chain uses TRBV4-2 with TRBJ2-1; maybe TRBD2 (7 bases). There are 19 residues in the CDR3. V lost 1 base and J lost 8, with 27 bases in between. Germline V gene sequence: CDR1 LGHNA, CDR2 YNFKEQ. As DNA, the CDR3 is TGTGCCAGCAGCCAAGGGGTGTTCGGGGGGCTCAGTGTGCCCCATGAGCAGTTCTTC. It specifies CASSQGVFGGLSVPHEQFF.

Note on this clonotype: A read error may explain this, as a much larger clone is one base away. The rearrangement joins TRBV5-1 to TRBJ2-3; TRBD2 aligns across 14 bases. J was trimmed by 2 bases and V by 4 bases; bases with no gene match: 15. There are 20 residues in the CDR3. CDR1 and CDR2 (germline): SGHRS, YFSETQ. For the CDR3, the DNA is TGCGCCAGCAGCATTCGGACTAGCGGGGGGCGATACGCTAACACAGATACGCAGTATTTT. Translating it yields CASSIRTSGGRYANTDTQYF.

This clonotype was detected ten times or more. CDR3 in amino acids: CAVRKDYGYTF. CDR3 DNA: TGTGCCGTACGGAAGGACTATGGCTACACCTTC. This chain joins TRBV6-2 or TRBV6-3 and TRBJ1-2; D ambiguous. This CDR3 has 11 amino acids. Per the germline V gene, CDR1 is MNHEY and CDR2 is SVGEGT. V was shortened by 11 bases and J by 3 bases, with 10 bases between the two germline ends.

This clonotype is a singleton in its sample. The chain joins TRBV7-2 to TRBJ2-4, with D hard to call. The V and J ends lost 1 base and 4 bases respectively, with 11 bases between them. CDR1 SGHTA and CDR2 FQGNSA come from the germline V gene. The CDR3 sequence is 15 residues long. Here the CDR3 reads CTSSLVVRVKNIQYF. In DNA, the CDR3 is TGTACCAGCAGCTTAGTAGTACGGGTGAAAAACATTCAGTACTTC.

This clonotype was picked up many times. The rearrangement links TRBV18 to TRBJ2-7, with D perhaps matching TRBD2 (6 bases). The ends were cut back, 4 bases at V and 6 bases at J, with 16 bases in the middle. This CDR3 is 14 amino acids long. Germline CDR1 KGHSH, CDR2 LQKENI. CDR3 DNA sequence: TGTGCCAGCTCACGGGGCGGGGCAACGGCCGAGCAGTACTTC. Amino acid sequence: CASSRGGATAEQYF.

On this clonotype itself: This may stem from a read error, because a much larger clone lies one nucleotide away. CDR3: CAGSPLTGLQQFF. CDR3 nucleotides: TGTGCCGGCAGCCCTCTTACTGGACTACAGCAGTTCTTC. This chain links TRBV7-8 with TRBJ2-1; tentative D call: TRBD2 (6 bases). Germline CDR1 is SGHVS and CDR2 is FQNEAQ. The CDR3 is made up of 13 amino acids.